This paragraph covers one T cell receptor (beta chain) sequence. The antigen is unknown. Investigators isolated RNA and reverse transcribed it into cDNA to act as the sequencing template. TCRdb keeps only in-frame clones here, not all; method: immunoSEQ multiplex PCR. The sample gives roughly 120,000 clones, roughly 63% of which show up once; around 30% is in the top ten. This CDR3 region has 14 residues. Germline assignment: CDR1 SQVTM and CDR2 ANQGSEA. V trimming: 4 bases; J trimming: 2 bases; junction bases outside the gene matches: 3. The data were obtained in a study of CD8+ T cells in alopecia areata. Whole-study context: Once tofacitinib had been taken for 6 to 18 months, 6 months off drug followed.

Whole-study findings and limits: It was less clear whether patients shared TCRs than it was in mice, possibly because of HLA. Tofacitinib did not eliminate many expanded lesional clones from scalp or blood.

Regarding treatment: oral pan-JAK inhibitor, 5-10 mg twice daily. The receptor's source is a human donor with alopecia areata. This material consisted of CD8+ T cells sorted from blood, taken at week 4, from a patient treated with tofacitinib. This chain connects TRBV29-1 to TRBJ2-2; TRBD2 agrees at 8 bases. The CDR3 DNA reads TGCAGCGTTGCCGGACTAGCCAACACCGGGGAGCTGTTTTTT. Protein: CSVAGLANTGELFF.